Each of the 23 T cell receptor beta chains below was sequenced from the same sample in a study of Graves' ophthalmopathy and Graves' hyperthyroidism. Scientists amplified the TCR beta CDR3 regions from RNA transcripts. Second-round multiplex PCR came after a first-round RT-PCR that employed HTBI primers. Each CDR3 protein gets one entry after TCRdb re-called the multiplex PCR reads with MiXCR. In the table there are under 250,000 distinct CDR3 sequences, around 28% of which are singletons. Material: peripheral blood. These receptor sequences come from a man aged 50-60 years with Graves' ophthalmopathy.

This clonotype was observed many times. The CDR3 loop is CASSLGGGKAFF. CDR3 nucleotide sequence: TGTGCCAGCAGTCTCGGCGGGGGGAAAGCTTTCTTT. The rearrangement links TRBV6-2 or TRBV6-3 to TRBJ1-1; D perhaps matches TRBD1 (5 bases). Germline V gives CDR1 MNHEY, CDR2 SVGEGT. The CDR3 runs to 12 residues. V was shortened by 5 bases and J by 9 bases, with 13 bases between the two germline ends.

This chain connects TRBV12-3 or TRBV12-4 to TRBJ1-1, with D unresolved. The CDR3 is 14 residues long. The V end was cut by 4 bases, the J end by 0 bases, with 9 bases between. CDR3 nucleotide sequence: TGTGCCAGCAGTTGGGTGCCGATGAACACTGAAGCTTTCTTT. Its translation: CASSWVPMNTEAFF.

This clonotype was seen ten or more times. The CDR3 is CASSLRLVDRIYGYTF. The CDR3 coding sequence is TGTGCCAGCAGTTTACGCTTAGTGGACAGGATCTATGGCTACACCTTC. The V and J genes are TRBV28 and TRBJ1-2, with TRBD1 identical over 7 bases. The junction had 10 bases not matched to a gene; V was cut back by 2 bases and J by 4 bases. In germline, CDR1 is MDHEN, CDR2 SYDVKM. The CDR3 runs to 16 residues.

The V call is TRBV12-3 or TRBV12-4, the J call TRBJ1-1, with D perhaps TRBD1 (5 bases). The CDR3 is 12 residues long. V was clipped by 6 bases and J by 3 bases, with 8 bases between them. The CDR3 coding sequence is TGTGCCAGCAGGGACAATTACACTGAAGCTTTCTTT. The encoded protein is CASRDNYTEAFF.

This clonotype was seen many times. The chain joins TRBV20-1 to TRBJ2-7; the D gene is possibly TRBD1 (5 bases). Trimming removed 2 bases from V and 4 bases from J, with 18 bases in between. Per germline, CDR1 DFQATT and CDR2 SNEGSKA (reference sequence). The CDR3 spans 15 residues. As DNA, the CDR3 is TGCAGTGCTAGATTATCGCCCCTAAGACAGTACGAGCAGTACTTC. Translated, it gives CSARLSPLRQYEQYF.

J is TRBJ1-2 and V is TRBV12-3 or TRBV12-4, with D possibly TRBD1 on 6 matching bases. The CDR3 has 17 residues. V gave up 7 bases and J gave up 0 bases, with 21 bases separating them. The CDR3 bases are TGTGCCAGCATGAGCAGAGGGACAATCGGTACTAACTATGGCTACACCTTC. This encodes CASMSRGTIGTNYGYTF.

Many counts were recorded for this clonotype. This sequence joins TRBV4-1 and TRBJ2-7; D is perhaps TRBD2 (5 bases). Germline values: CDR1 MGHRA, CDR2 YSYEKL. The CDR3 is made up of 13 amino acids. Trimming left V 1 base short and J 2 bases short, with 6 bases between. The CDR3 here is CASSQAGTYEQYF. In DNA, the CDR3 is TGCGCCAGCAGCCAAGCCGGGACCTACGAGCAGTACTTC.

The chain uses TRBV13 and TRBJ2-7; 8 bases agree with TRBD1. Unmatched junction bases numbered 25, after V lost 5 bases and J lost 4 bases. Germline V CDR1 and CDR2: PRHDT, FYEKMQ (reference sequence). The CDR3 spans 20 residues. CDR3 amino acids: CASSQFHPIRAPGQAYEQYF. The CDR3 region has the DNA TGTGCCAGCAGCCAATTCCACCCCATTCGTGCGCCGGGACAGGCTTACGAGCAGTACTTC.

This rearrangement joins TRBV7-2 to TRBJ1-6; D is unclear. Germline assignment: CDR1 SGHTA and CDR2 FQGNSA. Trimming took 2 bases from V and 7 from J, leaving 6 bases between them. CDR3 size: 13 residues. The CDR3 DNA is TGTGCCAGCAGCTTACTGGCGAATTCACCCCTCCACTTT. Translating gives CASSLLANSPLHF.

The chain carries TRBV12-3 or TRBV12-4 and TRBJ1-1; 11 bases agree with TRBD1. This CDR3 is 15 amino acids long. J was trimmed by 1 base and V by 7 bases; bases with no gene match: 5. The CDR3 region is CASTGQGARNTEAFF. CDR3 coding DNA: TGTGCCAGCACCGGACAGGGGGCTAGGAACACTGAAGCTTTCTTT.

The rearrangement joins TRBV6-1 to TRBJ2-7; TRBD2 is a possible D gene (6 bases). Germline assignment: CDR1 MNHNS and CDR2 SASEGT. This CDR3 comprises 15 residues. V lost 6 bases and J 0 bases, leaving 15 bases between the germline ends. The CDR3 reads CASSPGLPSSYEQYF. In DNA, the CDR3 is TGTGCCAGCAGCCCGGGACTCCCAAGCTCCTACGAGCAGTACTTC.

CDR3 region: CSASLGGGGNQPQHF. The CDR3 DNA is TGCAGTGCTAGTTTAGGGGGCGGGGGCAATCAGCCCCAGCATTTT. The chain employs TRBV20-1 and TRBJ1-5; TRBD1 aligns across 7 bases. CDR1 DFQATT and CDR2 SNEGSKA come from the germline V gene (reference sequence). Trimming cost V 3 bases and J 2 bases; bases outside gene matches: 7. The CDR3 has 15 amino acids.

This clonotype was counted ten times or more. The chain has TRBV5-1 and TRBJ2-2; no reliable D call. V lost 4 bases, J lost 6 bases, and 10 bases lay in between. The CDR3 is 13 residues long. Germline CDR1 and CDR2: SGHRS and YFSETQ. CDR3 DNA sequence: TGCGCCAGCAGCCTCGAGCGTCCCGGGGAGCTGTTTTTT. Protein product: CASSLERPGELFF.

This clonotype was found many times. The rearrangement joins TRBV14 to TRBJ2-5; unclear D gene. Trimming left V 4 bases short and J 3 bases short, with 15 bases between. Germline CDR1 reads SGHDN; CDR2 reads FVKESK. This CDR3 is built from 15 residues. CDR3 residues: CASSPGGMKEETQYF. The CDR3 region has the DNA TGTGCCAGCAGCCCGGGCGGTATGAAGGAAGAGACCCAGTACTTC.

The chain links TRBV12-3 or TRBV12-4 to TRBJ2-6, with 7 bases lining up with TRBD1. The CDR3 is 15 residues long. The V and J ends lost 11 bases and 0 bases, in that order; junction bases with no gene match: 7. CDR3 sequence (DNA): TGTGCCTCCCGGACAGGAAACTCTGGGGCCAACGTCCTGACTTTC. It codes for CASRTGNSGANVLTF.

This clonotype has only a few counts. V usage is TRBV6-2 or TRBV6-3 and J usage is TRBJ1-1; no reliable D call. CDR1 and CDR2 from the germline V gene are MNHEY and SVGEGT. The V end was cut by 0 bases, the J end by 8 bases, with 7 bases between. The CDR3 runs 12 residues. This chain's CDR3 is CASSYSIIEAFF. CDR3 sequence (DNA): TGTGCCAGCAGTTACTCGATCATCGAAGCTTTCTTT.

V usage is TRBV6-1 and J usage is TRBJ2-7; 9 nucleotides align to TRBD2. This CDR3 contains 15 residues. The V segment lost 5 bases and the J segment 2 bases; nucleotides outside the gene matches: 7. Germline CDR1 MNHNS, CDR2 SASEGT. For the CDR3, the DNA is TGTGCCAGCAGTAGACTAGCGGTCCTGCCCTACGAGCAGTACTTC. Amino acids: CASSRLAVLPYEQYF.

This clonotype was seen repeatedly, ten times or more. V usage is TRBV7-8 and J usage is TRBJ2-7, with D possibly TRBD1 on 8 matching bases. This CDR3 is built from 15 residues. Germline V CDR1 and CDR2: SGHVS, FQNEAQ. V was pared by 1 base and J by 5 bases, with 15 bases between. CDR3 coding DNA: TGTGCCAGCAGCTTAGGAGGACAGGGAGGGAACGAGCAGTACTTC. Protein sequence: CASSLGGQGGNEQYF. The whole variable domain, remainder taken from reference TRBV7-8 and TRBJ2-7, is GAGVSQSPRYKVAKRGQDVALRCDPISGHVSLFWYQQALGQGPEFLTYFQNEAQLDKSGLPSDRFFAERPEGSVSTLKIQRTQQEDSAVYLCASSLGGQGGNEQYFGPGTRLTVT.

This clonotype appeared a few times. The chain couples TRBV20-1 to TRBJ2-2; 13 bases fit TRBD2. The CDR3 consists of 15 residues. Germline assignment: CDR1 DFQATT and CDR2 SNEGSKA (reference sequence). V lost 5 bases and J lost 4; bases outside the gene matches: 4. The chain's CDR3 is CSAQGTSGITGELFF. The CDR3, as DNA: TGCAGTGCTCAAGGGACTAGCGGGATCACCGGGGAGCTGTTTTTT.

This chain uses TRBV24-1 with TRBJ2-5, with 7 bases matching TRBD2. The CDR3 loop spans 15 amino acids. V lost 5 bases, J lost 1 base, and 6 bases stayed unmatched. From germline, CDR1 is KGHDR and CDR2 SFDVKD. CDR3 region: CATSGGSASQETQYF. The CDR3 DNA is TGTGCCACCAGTGGCGGGAGTGCCTCCCAAGAGACCCAGTACTTC.

V and J are TRBV29-1 and TRBJ1-1, with a possible D match to TRBD1 (5 bases). CDR1 SQVTM and CDR2 ANQGSEA come from the germline V gene. The CDR3 runs 12 residues. V was clipped by 7 bases and J by 5 bases, with 14 bases between them. The CDR3 spells CSATTWGTEAFF. The DNA of the CDR3 is TGCAGCGCGACGACCTGGGGGACTGAAGCTTTCTTT.

The genes are TRBV11-3 and TRBJ2-5; no firm D call. The germline V gene encodes CDR1 SGHNT and CDR2 YENEEA. The CDR3 has 13 amino acids. V dropped 6 bases and J dropped 5 bases, with 13 bases sitting between them. The CDR3 nucleotides are TGTGCCAGCAGGGCGCAGGAATCCGAGACCCAGTACTTC. This gives the protein CASRAQESETQYF. The full variable domain, with the rest looked up from reference TRBV11-3 and TRBJ2-5, is EAGVVQSPRYKIIEKKQPVAFWCNPISGHNTLYWYLQNLGQGPELLIRYENEEAVDDSQLPKDRFSAERLKGVDSTLKIQPAELGDSAVYLCASRAQESETQYFGPGTRLLVL.

This clonotype was counted at least ten times. CDR3 coding DNA: TGTGCCAGCAGTTCTGGCACTGAAGCTTTCTTT. This encodes CASSSGTEAFF. V usage is TRBV27 and J usage is TRBJ1-1; unclear D gene. Germline V gives CDR1 MNHEY, CDR2 SMNVEV (reference sequence). CDR3 length: 11 residues. V lost 4 bases, J lost 4 bases, and 4 bases lay in between.